The entry below gives a single T cell receptor beta chain sequence along with its context. What it binds is not known. This sample is part of a study of T cell responses to AZD1222 COVID-19 vaccine. This CDR3 region has 15 residues. The V and J ends lost 1 base and 6 bases, in that order; junction bases with no gene match: 4. Germline V lookup: CDR1 SGHVS, CDR2 FNYEAQ. Study-level results: Close to half of all spike-specific TCRs reportedly target regions of the variants that are unmutated. Every sample of the repertoires postdated the peak T cell response.

TCRdb keeps only in-frame clones here, not all; method: immunoSEQ multiplex PCR. The sample carries some 160,000 clones, approximately 90% recorded once. Second-dose intervals of approximately 4 or approximately 12 weeks were pooled. The J gene is TRBJ2-1, the V gene TRBV7-6; TRBD2 aligns across 9 bases. The receptor was derived from an adult who received the AZD1222 COVID-19 vaccine. This sample comprised peripheral blood, obtained 28 days after the second AZD1222 dose. The CDR3 DNA follows: TGTGCCAGCAGCTTAGTTGAACTAGCGGGCAATGAGCAGTTCTTC. Amino acid sequence: CASSLVELAGNEQFF.